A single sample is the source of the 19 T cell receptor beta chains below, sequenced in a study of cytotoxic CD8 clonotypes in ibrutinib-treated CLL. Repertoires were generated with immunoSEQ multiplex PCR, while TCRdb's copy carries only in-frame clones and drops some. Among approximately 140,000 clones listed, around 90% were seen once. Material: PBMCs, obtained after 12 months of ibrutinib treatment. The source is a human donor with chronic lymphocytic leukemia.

CDR3: CASSQQPASNTGELFF. DNA of the CDR3: TGCGCCAGCAGCCAACAACCTGCTAGCAACACCGGGGAGCTGTTTTTT. This chain connects TRBV4-3 to TRBJ2-2, with a possible D match to TRBD2 (5 bases). The CDR3 runs 16 residues. Germline CDR1 and CDR2: LGHNA and YSLEER. V lost 2 bases and J 2 bases, leaving 12 bases between the germline ends.

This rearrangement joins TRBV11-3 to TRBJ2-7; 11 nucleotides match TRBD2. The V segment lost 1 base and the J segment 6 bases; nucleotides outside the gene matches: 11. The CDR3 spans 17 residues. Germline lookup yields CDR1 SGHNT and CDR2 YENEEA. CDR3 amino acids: CASSLGKTSGSLSEQYF. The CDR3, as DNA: TGTGCCAGCAGCTTAGGAAAAACTAGCGGGAGTCTCTCCGAGCAGTACTTC.

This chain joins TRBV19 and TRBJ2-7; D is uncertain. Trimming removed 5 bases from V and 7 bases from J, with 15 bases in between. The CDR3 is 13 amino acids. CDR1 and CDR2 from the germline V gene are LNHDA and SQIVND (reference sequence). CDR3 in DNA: TGTGCCAGTAGTCCCCGGCCCCTGGCTGAGCAGTACTTC. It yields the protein CASSPRPLAEQYF.

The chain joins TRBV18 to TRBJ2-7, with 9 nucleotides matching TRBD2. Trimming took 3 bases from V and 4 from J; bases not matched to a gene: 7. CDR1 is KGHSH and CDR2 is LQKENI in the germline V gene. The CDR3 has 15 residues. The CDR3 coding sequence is TGTGCCAGCTCACCCTCGCTAGCGGGACGGTACGAGCAGTACTTC. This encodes CASSPSLAGRYEQYF. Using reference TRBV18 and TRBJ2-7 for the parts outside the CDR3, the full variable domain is NAGVMQNPRHLVRRRGQEARLRCSPMKGHSHVYWYRQLPEEGLKFMVYLQKENIIDESGMPKERFSAEFPKEGPSILRIQQVVRGDSAAYFCASSPSLAGRYEQYFGPGTRLTVT.

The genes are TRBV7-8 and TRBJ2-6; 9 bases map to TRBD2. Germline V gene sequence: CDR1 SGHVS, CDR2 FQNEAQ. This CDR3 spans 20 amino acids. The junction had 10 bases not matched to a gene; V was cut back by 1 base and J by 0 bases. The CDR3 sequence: CASSLGTAGGHLSGANVLTF. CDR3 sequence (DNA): TGTGCCAGCAGCTTAGGGACAGCGGGGGGTCACCTCTCTGGGGCCAACGTCCTGACTTTC.

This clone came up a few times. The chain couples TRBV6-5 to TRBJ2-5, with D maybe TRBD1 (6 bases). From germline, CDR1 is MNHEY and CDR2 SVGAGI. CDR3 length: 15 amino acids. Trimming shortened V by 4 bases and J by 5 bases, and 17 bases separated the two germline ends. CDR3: CASSSHRVGRETQYF. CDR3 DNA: TGTGCCAGCAGTTCCCACAGGGTAGGAAGGGAGACCCAGTACTTC.

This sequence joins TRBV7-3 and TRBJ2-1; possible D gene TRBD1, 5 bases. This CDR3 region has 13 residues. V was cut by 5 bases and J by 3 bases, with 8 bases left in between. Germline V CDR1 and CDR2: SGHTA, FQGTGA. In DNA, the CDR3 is TGTGCCAGCAGCCCCGACAGCTACAATGAGCAGTTCTTC. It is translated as CASSPDSYNEQFF.

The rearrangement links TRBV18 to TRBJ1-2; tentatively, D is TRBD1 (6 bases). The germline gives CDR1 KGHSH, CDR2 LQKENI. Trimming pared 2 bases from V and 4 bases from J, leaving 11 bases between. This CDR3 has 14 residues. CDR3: CASSPSEGGYGYTF. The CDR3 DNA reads TGTGCCAGCTCACCATCGGAGGGGGGCTATGGCTACACCTTC.

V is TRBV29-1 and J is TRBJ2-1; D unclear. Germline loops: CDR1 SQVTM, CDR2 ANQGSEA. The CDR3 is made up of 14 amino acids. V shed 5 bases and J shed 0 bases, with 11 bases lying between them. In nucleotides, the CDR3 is TGCAGCGTTTTGTGGCAGAGCTCCTACAATGAGCAGTTCTTC. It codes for CSVLWQSSYNEQFF.

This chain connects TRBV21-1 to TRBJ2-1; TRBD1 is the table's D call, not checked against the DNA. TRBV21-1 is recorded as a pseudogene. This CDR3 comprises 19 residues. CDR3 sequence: CASSKDLSDRPSSYNEQFF. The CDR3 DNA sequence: TGTGCCAGCAGCAAAGATCTTTCTGACAGGCCGAGCTCCTACAATGAGCAGTTCTTC.

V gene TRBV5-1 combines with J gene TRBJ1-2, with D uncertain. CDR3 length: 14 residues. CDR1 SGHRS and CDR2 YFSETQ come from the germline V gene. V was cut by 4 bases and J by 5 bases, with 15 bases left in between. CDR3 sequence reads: CASSPTGPWYGYTF. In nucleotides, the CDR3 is TGCGCCAGCAGCCCGACCGGGCCCTGGTATGGCTACACCTTC.

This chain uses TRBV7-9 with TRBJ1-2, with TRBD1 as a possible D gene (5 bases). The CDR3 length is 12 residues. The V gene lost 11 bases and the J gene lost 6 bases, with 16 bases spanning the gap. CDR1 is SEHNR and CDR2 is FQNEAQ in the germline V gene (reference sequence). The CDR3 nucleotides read TGTGCCTCGGAGGGGCAGAAAGATGGCTACACCTTC. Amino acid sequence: CASEGQKDGYTF.

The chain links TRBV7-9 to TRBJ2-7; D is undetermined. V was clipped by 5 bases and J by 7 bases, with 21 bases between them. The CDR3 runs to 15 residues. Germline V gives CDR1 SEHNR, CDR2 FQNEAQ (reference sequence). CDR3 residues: CASSPAGYARREQYF. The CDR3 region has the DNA TGTGCCAGCAGCCCGGCCGGCTATGCCCGACGGGAGCAGTACTTC. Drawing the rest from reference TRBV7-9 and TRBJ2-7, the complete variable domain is DTGVSQNPRHKITKRGQNVTFRCDPISEHNRLYWYRQTLGQGPEFLTYFQNEAQLEKSRLLSDRFSAERPKGSFSTLEIQRTEQGDSAMYLCASSPAGYARREQYFGPGTRLTVT.

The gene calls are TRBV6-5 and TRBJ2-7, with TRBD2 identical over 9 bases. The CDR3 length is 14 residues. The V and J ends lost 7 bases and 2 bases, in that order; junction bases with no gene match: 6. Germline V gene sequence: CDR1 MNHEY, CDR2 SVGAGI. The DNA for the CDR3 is TGTGCCAGCATCTGGCGGGAGGGCCCCTACGAGCAGTACTTC. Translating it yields CASIWREGPYEQYF.

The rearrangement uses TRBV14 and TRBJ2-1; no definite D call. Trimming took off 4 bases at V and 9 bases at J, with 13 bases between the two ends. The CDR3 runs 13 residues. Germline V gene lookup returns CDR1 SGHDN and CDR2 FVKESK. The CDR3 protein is CASSRSSPGEQFF. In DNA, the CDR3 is TGTGCCAGCAGCCGTTCCTCCCCTGGTGAGCAGTTCTTC.

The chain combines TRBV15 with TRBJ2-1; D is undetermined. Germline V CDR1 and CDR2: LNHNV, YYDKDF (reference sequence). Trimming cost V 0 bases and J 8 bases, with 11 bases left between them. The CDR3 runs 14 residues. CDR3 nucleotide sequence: TGTGCCACCAGCAGAGATGGCCCGACGGATGAGCAGTTCTTC. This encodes CATSRDGPTDEQFF.

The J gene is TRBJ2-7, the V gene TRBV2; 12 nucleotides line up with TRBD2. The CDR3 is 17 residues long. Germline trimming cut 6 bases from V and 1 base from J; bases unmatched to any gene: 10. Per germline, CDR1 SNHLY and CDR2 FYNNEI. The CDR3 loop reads CASRRLAGEGGSYEQYF. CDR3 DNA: TGTGCCAGCAGGCGACTAGCGGGAGAGGGAGGGTCCTACGAGCAGTACTTC.

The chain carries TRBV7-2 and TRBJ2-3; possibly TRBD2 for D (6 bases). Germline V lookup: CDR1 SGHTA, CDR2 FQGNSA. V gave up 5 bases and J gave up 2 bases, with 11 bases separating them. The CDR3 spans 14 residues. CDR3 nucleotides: TGTGCCAGCAGCCCCGGACTAACCACAGATACGCAGTATTTT. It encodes CASSPGLTTDTQYF.

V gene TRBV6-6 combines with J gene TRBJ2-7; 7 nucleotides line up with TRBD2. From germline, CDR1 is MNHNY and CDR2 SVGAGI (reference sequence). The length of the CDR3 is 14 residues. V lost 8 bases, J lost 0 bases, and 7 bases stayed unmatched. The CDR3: CASGSLADSYEQYF. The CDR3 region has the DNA TGTGCCAGCGGGTCCCTAGCGGACTCCTACGAGCAGTACTTC.